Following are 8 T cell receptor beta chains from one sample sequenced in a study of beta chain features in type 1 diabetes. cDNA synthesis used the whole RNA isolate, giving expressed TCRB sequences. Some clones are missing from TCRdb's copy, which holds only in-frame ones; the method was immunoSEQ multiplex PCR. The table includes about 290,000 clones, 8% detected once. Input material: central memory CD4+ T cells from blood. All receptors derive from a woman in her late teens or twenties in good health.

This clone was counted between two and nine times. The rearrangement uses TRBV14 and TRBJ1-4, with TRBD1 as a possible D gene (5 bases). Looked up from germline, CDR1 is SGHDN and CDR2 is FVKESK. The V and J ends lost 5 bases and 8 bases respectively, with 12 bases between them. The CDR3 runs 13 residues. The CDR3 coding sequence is TGTGCCAGCAGCGCACAAAGGGGCGAAAAACTGTTTTTT. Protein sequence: CASSAQRGEKLFF.

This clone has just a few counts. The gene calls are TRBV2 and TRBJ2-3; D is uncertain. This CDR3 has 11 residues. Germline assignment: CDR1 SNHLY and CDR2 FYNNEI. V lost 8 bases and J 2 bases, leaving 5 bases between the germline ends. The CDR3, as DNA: TGTGCCAGCGGTTACACAGATACGCAGTATTTT. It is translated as CASGYTDTQYF. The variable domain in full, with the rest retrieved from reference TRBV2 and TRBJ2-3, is EPEVTQTPSHQVTQMGQEVILRCVPISNHLYFYWYRQILGQKVEFLVSFYNNEISEKSEIFDDQFSVERPDGSNFTLKIRSTKLEDSAMYFCASGYTDTQYFGPGTRLTVL.

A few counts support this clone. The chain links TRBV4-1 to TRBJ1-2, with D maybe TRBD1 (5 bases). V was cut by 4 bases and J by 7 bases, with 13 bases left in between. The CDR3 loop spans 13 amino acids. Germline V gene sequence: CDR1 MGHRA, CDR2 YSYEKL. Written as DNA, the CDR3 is TGCGCCAGCAGCCTAGGAGGGCAGGGTGGCTACACCTTC. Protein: CASSLGGQGGYTF.

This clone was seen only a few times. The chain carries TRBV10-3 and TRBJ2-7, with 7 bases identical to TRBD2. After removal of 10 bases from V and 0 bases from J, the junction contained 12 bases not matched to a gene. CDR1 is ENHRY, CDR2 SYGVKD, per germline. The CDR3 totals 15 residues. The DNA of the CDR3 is TGTGCCAGCAGCCCAGCAGCGGGGTTCTCCTACGAGCAGTACTTC. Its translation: CASSPAAGFSYEQYF.

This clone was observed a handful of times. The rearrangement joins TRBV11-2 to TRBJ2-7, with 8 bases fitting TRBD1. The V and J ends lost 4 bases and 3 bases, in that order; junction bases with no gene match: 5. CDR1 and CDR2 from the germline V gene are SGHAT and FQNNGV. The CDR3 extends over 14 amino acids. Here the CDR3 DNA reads TGTGCCAGCAGCTCCGGACAGGGCAACTACGAGCAGTACGTC. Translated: CASSSGQGNYEQYV.

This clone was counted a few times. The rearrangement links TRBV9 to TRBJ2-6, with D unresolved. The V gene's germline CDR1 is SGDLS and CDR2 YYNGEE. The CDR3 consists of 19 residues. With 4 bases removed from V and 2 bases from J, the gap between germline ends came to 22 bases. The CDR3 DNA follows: TGTGCCAGCAGCCCCGTGGGGTATTTGACCTCACCTGGGGCCAACGTCCTGACTTTC. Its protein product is CASSPVGYLTSPGANVLTF.

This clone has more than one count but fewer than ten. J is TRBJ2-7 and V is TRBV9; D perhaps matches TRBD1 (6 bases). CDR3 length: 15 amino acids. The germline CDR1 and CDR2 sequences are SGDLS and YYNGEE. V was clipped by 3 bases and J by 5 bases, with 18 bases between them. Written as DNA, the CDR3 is TGTGCCAGCAGCGACAGGGTTACCGGCCTCAACGAGCAGTACTTC. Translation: CASSDRVTGLNEQYF.

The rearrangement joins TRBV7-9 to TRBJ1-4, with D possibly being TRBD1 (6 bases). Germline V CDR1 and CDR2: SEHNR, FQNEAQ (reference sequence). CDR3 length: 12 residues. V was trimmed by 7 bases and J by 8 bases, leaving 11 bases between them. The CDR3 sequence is CASKGVEEKLFF. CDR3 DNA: TGTGCCAGCAAGGGGGTGGAGGAAAAACTGTTTTTT. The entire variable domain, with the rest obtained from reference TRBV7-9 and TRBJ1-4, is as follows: DTGVSQNPRHKITKRGQNVTFRCDPISEHNRLYWYRQTLGQGPEFLTYFQNEAQLEKSRLLSDRFSAERPKGSFSTLEIQRTEQGDSAMYLCASKGVEEKLFFGSGTQLSVL.